Below, 16 T cell receptor beta chains from the same sample are listed, as sequenced in a study of cytotoxic CD8 clonotypes in ibrutinib-treated CLL. The data were produced by immunoSEQ multiplex PCR, yet TCRdb's version contains in-frame clones alone and is incomplete. Among around 310,000 clones listed, around four fifths were seen once. This specimen consisted of PBMCs, obtained before ibrutinib treatment. The receptors were sampled from a human donor with chronic lymphocytic leukemia.

This clone was seen only a few times. The chain employs TRBV6-5 and TRBJ1-4; D is unresolved. Trimming cost V 3 bases and J 7 bases, with 6 bases left between them. This CDR3 has 12 residues. In germline, CDR1 is MNHEY, CDR2 SVGAGI. The CDR3 bases are TGTGCCAGCAGTTATTTTGGTGAAAAACTGTTTTTT. Translating it yields CASSYFGEKLFF.

This chain connects TRBV6-5 to TRBJ2-5; possibly TRBD1 or TRBD2 for D (5 bases each). Germline V gives CDR1 MNHEY, CDR2 SVGAGI. The V end was cut by 7 bases, the J end by 2 bases, with 14 bases between. This CDR3 has 14 amino acids. The CDR3 DNA is TGTGCCAGCAACCACCGGGACCTACAAGAGACCCAGTACTTC. This gives the protein CASNHRDLQETQYF.

V and J are TRBV29-1 and TRBJ2-5; D not certain. Germline CDR1 is SQVTM and CDR2 is ANQGSEA. There are 11 residues in the CDR3. With 6 bases removed from V and 4 bases from J, the gap between germline ends came to 9 bases. CDR3 nucleotide sequence: TGCAGCGTAAGGCCGCGAGAGACCCAGTACTTC. It translates to CSVRPRETQYF.

The chain combines TRBV5-1 with TRBJ1-1; D is ambiguous. The germline V and J ends were trimmed by 1 base and 6 bases, with 10 bases remaining between them. This CDR3 has 13 residues. The germline gives CDR1 SGHRS, CDR2 YFSETQ. CDR3 loop: CASSLQDWAEAFF. Written as DNA, the CDR3 is TGCGCCAGCAGCTTGCAGGATTGGGCTGAAGCTTTCTTT. Variable domain in full (rest from reference TRBV5-1 and TRBJ1-1): KAGVTQTPRYLIKTRGQQVTLSCSPISGHRSVSWYQQTPGQGLQFLFEYFSETQRNKGNFPGRFSGRQFSNSRSEMNVSTLELGDSALYLCASSLQDWAEAFFGQGTRLTVV.

This clone was detected a few times. The chain uses TRBV7-3 and TRBJ2-1; D is unresolved. The CDR3 sequence is 12 residues long. Germline V gene sequence: CDR1 SGHTA, CDR2 FQGTGA. Trimming stripped 2 bases from V and 4 bases from J, with 3 bases between. Here the CDR3 reads CASSLGYNEQFF. DNA of the CDR3: TGTGCCAGCAGCTTAGGTTACAATGAGCAGTTCTTC.

The rearrangement joins TRBV5-1 to TRBJ2-7, with D perhaps matching TRBD2 (6 bases). The CDR3 is 15 residues long. V shed 0 bases and J shed 2 bases, with 12 bases lying between them. Looked up from germline, CDR1 is SGHRS and CDR2 is YFSETQ. Here the CDR3 reads CASSLEREHTYEQYF. The CDR3 coding sequence is TGCGCCAGCAGCTTGGAACGGGAGCATACCTACGAGCAGTACTTC.

The chain employs TRBV5-4 and TRBJ2-1; 7 nucleotides align to TRBD1. V gave up 4 bases and J gave up 5 bases; unmatched junction bases: 6. Looked up from germline, CDR1 is SGHNT and CDR2 is YYREEE (reference sequence). The CDR3 contains 14 residues. CDR3 protein: CASSPQQGHNEQFF. The CDR3 region has the DNA TGTGCCAGCAGCCCACAACAGGGGCACAATGAGCAGTTCTTC.

The chain combines TRBV5-1 with TRBJ2-7; D gene unclear. Trimming shortened V by 0 bases and J by 2 bases, and 12 bases separated the two germline ends. Germline CDR1 is SGHRS and CDR2 is YFSETQ. This CDR3 is 15 amino acids long. The CDR3 reads CASSLGNQYPYEQYF. The CDR3, as DNA: TGCGCCAGCAGCTTGGGAAACCAATACCCCTACGAGCAGTACTTC.

This clone was picked up a small number of times. The J gene is TRBJ1-1, the V gene TRBV9; 7 nucleotides match TRBD1. Germline loops: CDR1 SGDLS, CDR2 YYNGEE. V shed 2 bases, J shed 6 bases, and the junction held 10 bases outside the gene matches. The CDR3 length is 15 residues. The CDR3 loop is CASSVLGGQSAEAFF. The CDR3 nucleotides are TGTGCCAGCAGCGTCCTAGGGGGACAGAGCGCTGAAGCTTTCTTT.

The genes are TRBV7-2 and TRBJ1-2, with a possible D match to TRBD1 (5 bases). CDR1 SGHTA and CDR2 FQGNSA come from the germline V gene. The CDR3 totals 15 residues. Trimming took off 6 bases at V and 0 bases at J, with 14 bases between the two ends. CDR3 sequence (DNA): TGTGCCAGCAGATCGGAGGGGTTTGCTAACTATGGCTACACCTTC. It translates to CASRSEGFANYGYTF.

The chain carries TRBV18 and TRBJ2-1, with 11 bases fitting TRBD2. There are 17 residues in the CDR3. After removal of 5 bases from V and 0 bases from J, the junction contained 6 bases not matched to a gene. Germline CDR1 reads KGHSH; CDR2 reads LQKENI. The CDR3 protein is CASSLTTSGGSYNEQFF. The CDR3 DNA reads as TGTGCCAGCTCATTAACTACTAGCGGGGGCTCCTACAATGAGCAGTTCTTC.

The chain recombines TRBV2 with TRBJ2-5; unclear D gene. The CDR3 contains 14 residues. The V end was cut by 1 base, the J end by 1 base, with 7 bases between. CDR1 is SNHLY and CDR2 is FYNNEI in the germline V gene. The CDR3 here is CASSEVHSQETQYF. The CDR3 DNA reads as TGTGCCAGCAGTGAAGTACACAGCCAAGAGACCCAGTACTTC.

J is TRBJ2-3 and V is TRBV7-8; 8 bases match TRBD2. This CDR3 region has 17 residues. V gave up 1 base and J gave up 4 bases; unmatched junction bases: 10. Germline CDR1 reads SGHVS; CDR2 reads FQNEAQ. The CDR3, as DNA: TGTGCCAGCAGCTTAGGAACCGGGACTAGTAGGTCAGATACGCAGTATTTT. Protein sequence: CASSLGTGTSRSDTQYF.

The chain recombines TRBV11-2 with TRBJ1-5; 7 bases fit TRBD1. Germline V gives CDR1 SGHAT, CDR2 FQNNGV. V gave up 3 bases and J gave up 0 bases; unmatched junction bases: 8. The CDR3 is 17 amino acids. CDR3 DNA sequence: TGTGCCAGCAGCTTCGGGGACAGCCGATTTAGCAATCAGCCCCAGCATTTT. Its protein product is CASSFGDSRFSNQPQHF.

The V and J genes are TRBV2 and TRBJ1-3, with D tentatively TRBD1 (5 bases). Germline CDR1 reads SNHLY; CDR2 reads FYNNEI. The V end lost 3 bases, the J end lost 0 bases, and 9 bases lay between the germline ends. The CDR3 covers 15 residues. CDR3 coding DNA: TGTGCCAGCAGTGAGGCAGGGCTCTCTGGAAACACCATATATTTT. Encoded protein: CASSEAGLSGNTIYF.

The rearrangement uses TRBV5-1 and TRBJ1-2, with D tentatively TRBD1 (5 bases). Germline CDR1 reads SGHRS; CDR2 reads YFSETQ. Trimming left V 4 bases short and J 4 bases short, with 17 bases between. The CDR3 extends over 15 amino acids. The CDR3, as DNA: TGCGCCAGCAGCACCAGCGGGGGAAGTCTCTATGGCTACACCTTC. The encoded protein is CASSTSGGSLYGYTF. Supplemented by reference TRBV5-1 and TRBJ1-2, the full variable domain reads KAGVTQTPRYLIKTRGQQVTLSCSPISGHRSVSWYQQTPGQGLQFLFEYFSETQRNKGNFPGRFSGRQFSNSRSEMNVSTLELGDSALYLCASSTSGGSLYGYTFGSGTRLTVV.